This TCR beta chain stems from a study of tumor and adjacent non-tumor tissue in lung cancer. Study-level information: Patients comprised about eleven adenocarcinoma, a couple of squamous cell carcinoma and 1 small cell lung cancer. Study observations and caveats: Top 100 clones took a larger repertoire share in normal lung.

The template was RNA from unsorted bulk tissue. Newly diagnosed lung cancer patients had thoracic surgery in China, August–late 2014, without prior chemotherapy. Three rounds of nested PCR, following a modified ARM-PCR protocol, produced the TCRbeta library. TCRdb processed the multiplex PCR reads anew with MiXCR; each CDR3 protein has one entry. The table includes 200,000 to 250,000 distinct CDR3 sequences, less than 80% detected once. In the case of this clonotype: Antigen: not known. A much larger clone differs from this one at a single base, so this may be a read error.

This CDR3 contains 14 residues. Germline CDR1 and CDR2: SGHNT and YYREEE (reference sequence). The chain carries TRBV5-4 and TRBJ2-3; D perhaps matches TRBD2 (5 bases). This sequence originates from a man aged 55 to 69 with non-small cell lung cancer. The sequencing sample was made of lung tumor tissue. Here the CDR3 DNA reads TGTGCCAGCAGCTTGGTGGGAGAGGGAGATACGCATTATTTT. Its translation: CASSLVGEGDTHYF.